This T cell receptor beta chain was captured in a study of low-dose radiotherapy and immunotherapy resistance in tumors. Across the study: Cohort 1 received 0.5 Gy per fraction every 2 weeks, totaling 6.5 Gy. Every six weeks patients received intravenous ipilimumab 1 mg/kg, and every two weeks they received intravenous nivolumab 240 mg.

The study gave donors nivolumab, ipilimumab, aspirin, low-dose cyclophosphamide and low-dose radiotherapy. All eligible patients presented with advanced solid tumors that contained no tumor-infiltrating lymphocytes. Per germline, CDR1 MDHEN and CDR2 SYDVKM. The length of the CDR3 is 16 residues. The V gene end was trimmed by 7 bases and the J gene end by 2 bases; junction bases not matched to a gene: 14. Gene-specific TRAV and TRBV primers were used for first-strand cDNA, covering alpha and beta chains. Over approximately 19 PCR cycles, TCRs were amplified from a constant-region primer and V-primer adapter. Using its own MiXCR run on the reads, TCRdb lists one record per CDR3 protein. The table lists around 10,000 distinct CDR3 sequences, 51% of them singletons, with 7% to 8.5% in the top ten.

The clonotype was recovered from a human donor with advanced metastatic prostate, ovarian, gallbladder or colorectal cancer (not recorded which). This table probably holds off-target reads from a library built for another chain. The chain recombines TRBV28 with TRBJ2-7, with 7 bases that match TRBD2. The CDR3 protein is CASTPGGGRAPYEQYF. CDR3 bases: TGTGCCAGCACCCCGGGGGGAGGGCGAGCCCCCTACGAGCAGTACTTC.